This TCR beta chain originates from a study of shared clonotypes between healthy human individuals. General study points: A limitation of the genetic and exposure-history diversity represented arose from few donors.

At deep level, the assay was performed. As processed by the authors: Junction-only sequences without quality scores were provided by ImmunoSEQ, so filtering was different. Measured with immunoSEQ multiplex PCR; TCRdb has only the in-frame clones, and not every one. V, J and clone size are taken as reported in that table, and D and trimming were inferred from the DNA itself. In the table there are about 1.5 million clones, more than 95% of which are singletons. In the case of this clone: The antigen is not known.

The CDR3 is 16 amino acids. The V end lost 0 bases, the J end lost 5 bases, and 17 bases lay between the germline ends. Germline V lookup: CDR1 SGHKS, CDR2 YYEKEE (reference sequence). The chain has TRBV5-5 and TRBJ1-2, with D unresolved. The receptor was derived from a man under 40 in good health. Sequencing input: naive CD4+ T cells sorted from blood. As for subset: CD45RA+ positively selected. CDR3 region: CASSLELLGRAYGYTF. CDR3 DNA: TGTGCCAGCAGCTTGGAACTTCTTGGACGGGCTTATGGCTACACCTTC.